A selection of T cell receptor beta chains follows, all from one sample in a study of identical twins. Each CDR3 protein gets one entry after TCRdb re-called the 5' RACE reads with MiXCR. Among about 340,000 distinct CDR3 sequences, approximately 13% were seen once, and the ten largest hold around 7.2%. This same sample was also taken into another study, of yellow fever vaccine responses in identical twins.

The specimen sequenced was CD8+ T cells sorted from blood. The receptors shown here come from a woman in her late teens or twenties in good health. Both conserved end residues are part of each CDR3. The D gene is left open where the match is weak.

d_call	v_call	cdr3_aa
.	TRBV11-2	CASSLATGGDNYGYTF
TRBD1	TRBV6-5	CASSSTGSPGSPLHF
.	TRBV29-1	CSVIKTGNTQETQYF
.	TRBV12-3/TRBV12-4	CASSLTGANVLTF
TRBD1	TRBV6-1	CASSAGQGREKLFF
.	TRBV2	CASSARQESYEQYF
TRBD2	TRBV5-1	CASTYETSGDNEQFF
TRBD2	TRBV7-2	CASSLAITSGGLYYNEQFF
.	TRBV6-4	CASSDFTGELFF
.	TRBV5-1	CASSLWGGRPLSDTQYF
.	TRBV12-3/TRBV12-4	CASNQGPEAFF
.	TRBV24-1	CATNFRRFYGYTF
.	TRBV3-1	CASSQDFWQGNPRHEQYF
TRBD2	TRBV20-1	CSARDRLAGNYNEQFF
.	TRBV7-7	CASSLKAGPNTGELFF
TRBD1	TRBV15	CATSGQGYEQYF
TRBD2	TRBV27	CASSLASGRAHEQYF
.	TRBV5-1	CASSLDPGETDTQYF
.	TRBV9	CASNPEGDNEKLFF
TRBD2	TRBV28	CASSPLAGRYYEQYF
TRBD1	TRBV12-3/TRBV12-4	CASSTRDSAVGEQFF
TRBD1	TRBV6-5	CASSYSMMGTGSGYTF
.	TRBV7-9	CASSSKQVGANVLTF
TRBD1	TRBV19	CASSPGTGSAYEQYF
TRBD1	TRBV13	CASSHDRGEQFF
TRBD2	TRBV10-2	CASTPGDSGGARETQYF
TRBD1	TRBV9	CASSEDPGTGYHNEQFF
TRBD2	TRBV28	CASIQRPGLAGSTDTQYF
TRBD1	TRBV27	CASSWTGTSGANVLTF
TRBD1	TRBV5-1	CASSRGTGSYNEQFF
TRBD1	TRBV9	CASSAGQGQTGELFF
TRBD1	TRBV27	CASRLPGTAYNEQFF
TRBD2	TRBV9	CASSPRLAPNTGELFF
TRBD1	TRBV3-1	CASSQGAGTVHLEAKNIQYF
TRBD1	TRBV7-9	CASGMGQGSDTQYF
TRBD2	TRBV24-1	CATSDPRTRGTGELFF
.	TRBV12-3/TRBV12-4	CASSFGLLGSNQPQHF
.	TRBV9	CASSVAVADVEQFF
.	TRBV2	CANRQNTGELFF
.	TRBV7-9	CASSRPFGGSTDTQYF
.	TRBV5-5	CASSLEGEPGNTIYF
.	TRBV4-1	CASSQDLVPNTGELFF
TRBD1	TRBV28	CASSHRGSLYEQYF